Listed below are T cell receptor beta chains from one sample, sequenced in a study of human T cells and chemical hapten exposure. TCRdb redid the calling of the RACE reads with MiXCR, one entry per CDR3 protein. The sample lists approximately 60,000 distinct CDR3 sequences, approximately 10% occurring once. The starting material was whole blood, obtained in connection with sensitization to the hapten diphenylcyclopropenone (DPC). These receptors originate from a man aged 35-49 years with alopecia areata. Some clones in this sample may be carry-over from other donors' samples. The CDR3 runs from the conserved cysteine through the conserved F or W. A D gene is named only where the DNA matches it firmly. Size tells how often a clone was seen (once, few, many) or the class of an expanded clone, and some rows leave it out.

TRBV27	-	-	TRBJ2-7	CASSSSGATRTYEQYF	TGTGCCAGCAGTTCCTCGGGTGCTACTCGAACCTACGAGCAGTACTTC
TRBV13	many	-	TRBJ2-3	CASSLSSSLGTDTQYF	TGTGCCAGCAGCTTAAGTTCCTCCTTGGGCACAGATACGCAGTATTTT
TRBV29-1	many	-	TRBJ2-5	CSGLTRETQYF	TGCAGCGGGCTGACCAGGGAGACCCAGTACTTC
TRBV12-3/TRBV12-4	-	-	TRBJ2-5	CASRRDTQETQYF	TGTGCCAGCCGACGGGACACTCAAGAGACCCAGTACTTC
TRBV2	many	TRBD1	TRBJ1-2	CASRTGNYGYTF	TGTGCCAGCAGGACAGGGAACTATGGCTACACCTTC
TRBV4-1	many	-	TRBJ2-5	CASSQDRETQYF	TGCGCCAGCAGCCAAGATCGGGAGACCCAGTACTTC
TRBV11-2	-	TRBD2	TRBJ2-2	CASSGLAGGWTGELFF	TGTGCCAGCAGCGGGCTAGCGGGAGGTTGGACCGGGGAGCTGTTTTTT
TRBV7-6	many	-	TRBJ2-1	CASSGSGLGNEQFF	TGTGCCAGCAGCGGTAGTGGTCTTGGCAATGAGCAGTTCTTC
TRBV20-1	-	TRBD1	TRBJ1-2	CSARGLERGRGPGYTF	TGCAGTGCTAGAGGTCTGGAGAGGGGGCGAGGACCTGGCTACACCTTC
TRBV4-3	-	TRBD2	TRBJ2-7	CASSPGLAGSYEQYF	TGCGCCAGCAGCCCTGGACTAGCGGGCTCCTACGAGCAGTACTTC
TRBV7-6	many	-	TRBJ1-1	CASSLAVGGDTEAFF	TGTGCCAGCAGCTTAGCGGTGGGAGGGGACACTGAAGCTTTCTTT
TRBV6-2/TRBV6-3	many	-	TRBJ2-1	CASSRSTTLSYNEQFF	TGTGCCAGCAGTCGTTCGACCACCTTGTCGTACAATGAGCAGTTCTTC
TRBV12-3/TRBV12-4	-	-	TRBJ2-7	CASSLGRTFYEQYF	TGTGCCAGCAGTTTAGGCCGGACCTTCTACGAGCAGTACTTC
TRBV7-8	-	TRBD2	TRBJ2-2	CASSLRSSGRSTGELFF	TGTGCCAGCAGCTTACGGTCTAGCGGGAGGAGCACCGGGGAGCTGTTTTTT
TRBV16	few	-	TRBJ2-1	CASSQLDHTGEFF	TGTGCCAGCAGCCAATTGGACCACACTGGAGAGTTCTTC
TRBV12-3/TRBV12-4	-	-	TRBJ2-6	CASSPYRAGANVLTF	TGTGCCAGCAGTCCTTACAGGGCTGGGGCCAACGTCCTGACTTTC
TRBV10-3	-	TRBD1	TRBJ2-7	CATEGGGSYEQYF	TGTGCCACCGAAGGGGGCGGCTCCTACGAGCAGTACTTC
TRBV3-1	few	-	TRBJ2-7	CASSHRLAKVGEQYF	TGTGCCAGCAGCCATCGGCTAGCTAAGGTCGGCGAGCAGTACTTC
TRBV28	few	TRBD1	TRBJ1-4	CASRTTGTVNEKLFF	TGTGCCAGCAGGACAACCGGGACAGTGAATGAAAAACTGTTTTTT
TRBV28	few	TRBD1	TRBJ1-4	CASSRLGTGTNEKLFF	TGTGCCAGCAGTCGTCTCGGGACAGGGACTAATGAAAAACTGTTTTTT
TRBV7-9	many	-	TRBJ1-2	CASSLAQLYGYTF	TGTGCCAGCAGCTTAGCACAGCTCTATGGCTACACCTTC
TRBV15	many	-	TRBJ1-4	CATSTPMAGNEKLFF	TGTGCCACCAGCACCCCCATGGCGGGAAACGAAAAACTGTTTTTT
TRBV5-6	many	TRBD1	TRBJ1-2	CASSSTGGVGYTF	TGTGCCAGCAGCTCCACAGGGGGAGTTGGCTACACCTTC
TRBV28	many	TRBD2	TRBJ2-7	CASSLQEAGGPYEQYF	TGTGCCAGCAGTTTACAAGAAGCGGGAGGACCCTACGAGCAGTACTTC
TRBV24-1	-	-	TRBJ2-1	CATSDFRADYNEQFF	TGTGCCACCAGTGATTTTCGGGCAGACTACAATGAGCAGTTCTTC
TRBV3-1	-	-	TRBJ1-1	CASSTGWGPNTEAFF	TGTGCCAGCAGCACTGGATGGGGCCCGAACACTGAAGCTTTCTTT
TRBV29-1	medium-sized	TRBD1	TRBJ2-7	CSVRTGVTSYEQYF	TGCAGCGTTAGGACAGGGGTAACCTCCTACGAGCAGTACTTC
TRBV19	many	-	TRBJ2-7	CASSLRGAESYEQYF	TGTGCCAGTAGCCTCCGGGGGGCCGAGTCCTACGAGCAGTACTTC
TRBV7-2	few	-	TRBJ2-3	CASSFKSGDTDTQYF	TGTGCCAGCAGCTTTAAGAGCGGAGACACAGATACGCAGTATTTT
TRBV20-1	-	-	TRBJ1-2	CSARNSVGRGYTF	TGCAGTGCTAGGAACAGCGTCGGTAGAGGCTACACCTTC
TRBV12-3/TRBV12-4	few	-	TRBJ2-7	CASSLEGVSSYEQYF	TGTGCCAGCAGTTTAGAAGGGGTCAGCTCCTACGAGCAGTACTTC
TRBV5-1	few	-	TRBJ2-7	CANKLDSLTSYEQYF	TGCGCCAACAAGCTTGACAGCCTAACTAGCTACGAGCAGTACTTC
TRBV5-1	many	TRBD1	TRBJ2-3	CASSRAAGGTDTQYF	TGCGCCAGCAGCAGGGCGGCAGGGGGAACAGATACGCAGTATTTT
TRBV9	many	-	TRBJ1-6	CASSVADNSPLHF	TGTGCCAGCAGCGTGGCAGACAATTCACCCCTCCACTTT
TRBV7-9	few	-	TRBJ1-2	CASSHRKYYGYTF	TGTGCCAGCAGCCATCGCAAATACTATGGCTACACCTTC
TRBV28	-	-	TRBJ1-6	CASSLNALAGYNSPLHF	TGTGCCAGCAGTTTAAACGCTCTGGCGGGGTATAATTCACCCCTCCACTTT
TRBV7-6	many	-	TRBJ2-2	CASSLVGRNTGELFF	TGTGCCAGCAGCTTAGTCGGGAGGAACACCGGGGAGCTGTTTTTT
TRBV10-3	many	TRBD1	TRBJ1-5	CAISGAGGDQPQHF	TGTGCCATCAGTGGGGCAGGGGGAGATCAGCCCCAGCATTTT
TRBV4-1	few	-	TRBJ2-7	CASSLELAYEQYF	TGCGCCAGCAGCCTAGAGCTGGCCTACGAGCAGTACTTC
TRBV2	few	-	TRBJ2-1	CASSDPQNISYNEQFF	TGTGCCAGCAGTGATCCGCAGAATATCTCCTACAATGAGCAGTTCTTC
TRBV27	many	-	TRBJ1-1	CASSLGFENTEAFF	TGTGCCAGCAGTTTGGGGTTTGAAAACACTGAAGCTTTCTTT
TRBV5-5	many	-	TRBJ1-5	CASSPPGNQPQHF	TGTGCCAGCAGCCCCCCGGGAAATCAGCCCCAGCATTTT